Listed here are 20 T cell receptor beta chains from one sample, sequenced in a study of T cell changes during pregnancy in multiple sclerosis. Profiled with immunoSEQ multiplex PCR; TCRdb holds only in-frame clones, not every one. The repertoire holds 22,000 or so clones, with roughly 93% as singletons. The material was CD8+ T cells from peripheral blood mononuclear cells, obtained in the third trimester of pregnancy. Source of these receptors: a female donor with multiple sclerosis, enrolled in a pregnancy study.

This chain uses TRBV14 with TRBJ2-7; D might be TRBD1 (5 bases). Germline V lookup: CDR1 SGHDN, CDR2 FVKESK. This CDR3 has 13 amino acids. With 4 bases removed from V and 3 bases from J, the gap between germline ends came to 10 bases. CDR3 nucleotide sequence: TGTGCCAGCAGCCCCCAGGGTGGCTACGAGCAGTACTTC. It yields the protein CASSPQGGYEQYF.

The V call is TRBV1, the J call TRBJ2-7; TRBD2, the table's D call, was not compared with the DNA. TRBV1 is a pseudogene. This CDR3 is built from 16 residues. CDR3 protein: CTSSQELRDLSYEQYF. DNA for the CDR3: TGCACCAGCAGCCAAGAGTTGCGGGACCTATCCTACGAGCAGTACTTC.

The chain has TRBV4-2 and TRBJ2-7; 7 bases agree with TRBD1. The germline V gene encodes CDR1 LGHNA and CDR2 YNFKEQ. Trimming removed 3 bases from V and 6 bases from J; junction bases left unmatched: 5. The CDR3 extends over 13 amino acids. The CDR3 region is CASSQVPGGEQYF. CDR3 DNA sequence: TGTGCCAGCAGCCAGGTCCCAGGGGGCGAGCAGTACTTC.

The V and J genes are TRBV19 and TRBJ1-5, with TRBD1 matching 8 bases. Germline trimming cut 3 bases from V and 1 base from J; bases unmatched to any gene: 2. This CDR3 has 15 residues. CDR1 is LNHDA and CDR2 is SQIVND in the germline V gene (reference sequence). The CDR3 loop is CASSIGQGSNQPQHF. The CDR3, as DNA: TGTGCCAGTAGTATCGGACAGGGCAGCAATCAGCCCCAGCATTTT. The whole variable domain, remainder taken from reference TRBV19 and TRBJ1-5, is DGGITQSPKYLFRKEGQNVTLSCEQNLNHDAMYWYRQDPGQGLRLIYYSQIVNDFQKGDIAEGYSVSREKKESFPLTVTSAQKNPTAFYLCASSIGQGSNQPQHFGDGTRLSIL.

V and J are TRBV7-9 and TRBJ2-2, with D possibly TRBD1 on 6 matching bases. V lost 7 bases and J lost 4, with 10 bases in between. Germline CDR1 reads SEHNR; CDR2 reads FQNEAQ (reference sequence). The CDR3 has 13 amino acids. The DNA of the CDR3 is TGTGCCAGCACAGGGGCAGTCACCGGGGAGCTGTTTTTT. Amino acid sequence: CASTGAVTGELFF.

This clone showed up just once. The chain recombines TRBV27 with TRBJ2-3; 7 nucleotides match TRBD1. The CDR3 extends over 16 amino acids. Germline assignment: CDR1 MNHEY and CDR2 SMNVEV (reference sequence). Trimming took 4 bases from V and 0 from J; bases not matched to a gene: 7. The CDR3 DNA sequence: TGTGCCAGCAGTTCTGGGACAGCGACTAGCACAGATACGCAGTATTTT. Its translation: CASSSGTATSTDTQYF.

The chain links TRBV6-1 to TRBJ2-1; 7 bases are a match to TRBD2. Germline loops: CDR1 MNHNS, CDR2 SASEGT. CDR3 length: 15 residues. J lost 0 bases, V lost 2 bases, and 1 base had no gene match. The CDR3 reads CASSETGGSYNEQFF. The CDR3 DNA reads TGTGCCAGCAGTGAAACGGGGGGCTCCTACAATGAGCAGTTCTTC.

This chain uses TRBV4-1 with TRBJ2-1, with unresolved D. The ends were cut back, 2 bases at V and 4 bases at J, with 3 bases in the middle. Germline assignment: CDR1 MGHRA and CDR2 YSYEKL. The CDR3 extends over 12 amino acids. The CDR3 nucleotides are TGCGCCAGCAGCCAACCGTACAATGAGCAGTTCTTC. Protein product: CASSQPYNEQFF.

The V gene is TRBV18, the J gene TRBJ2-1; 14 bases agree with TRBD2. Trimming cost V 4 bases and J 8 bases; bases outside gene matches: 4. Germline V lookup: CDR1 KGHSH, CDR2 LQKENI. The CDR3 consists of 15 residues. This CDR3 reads CASSLGLAGGYEQFF. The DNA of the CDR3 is TGTGCCAGCTCACTCGGACTAGCGGGGGGCTATGAGCAGTTCTTC.

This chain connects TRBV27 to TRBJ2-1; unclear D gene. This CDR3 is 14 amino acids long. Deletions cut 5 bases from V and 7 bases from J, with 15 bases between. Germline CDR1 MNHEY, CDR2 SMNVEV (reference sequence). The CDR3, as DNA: TGTGCCAGCAGTGCCCAAACATTTGGTAATGAGCAGTTCTTC. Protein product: CASSAQTFGNEQFF.

The CDR3 protein is CASSYSELVHRGEQFF. The CDR3 DNA is TGTGCCAGCAGTTACTCCGAGTTGGTACACCGGGGTGAGCAGTTCTTC. The chain couples TRBV6-6 to TRBJ2-1; D perhaps matches TRBD2 (5 bases). V lost 0 bases to trimming and J lost 9 bases, with 18 bases between them. Germline V lookup: CDR1 MNHNY, CDR2 SVGAGI (reference sequence). The CDR3 has 16 residues.

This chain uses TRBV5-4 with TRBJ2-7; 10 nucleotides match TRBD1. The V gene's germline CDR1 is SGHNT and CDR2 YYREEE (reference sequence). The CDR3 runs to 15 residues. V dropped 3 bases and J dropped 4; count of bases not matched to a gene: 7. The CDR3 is CASSYPGQGTYEQYF. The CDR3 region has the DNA TGTGCCAGCAGCTACCCGGGACAGGGGACTTACGAGCAGTACTTC.

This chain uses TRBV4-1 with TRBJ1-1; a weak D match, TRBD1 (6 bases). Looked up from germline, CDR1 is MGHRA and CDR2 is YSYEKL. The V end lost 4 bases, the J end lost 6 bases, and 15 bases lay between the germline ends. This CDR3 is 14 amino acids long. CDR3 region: CASSPGQSPAEAFF. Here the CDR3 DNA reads TGCGCCAGCAGCCCCGGACAGTCTCCCGCTGAAGCTTTCTTT.

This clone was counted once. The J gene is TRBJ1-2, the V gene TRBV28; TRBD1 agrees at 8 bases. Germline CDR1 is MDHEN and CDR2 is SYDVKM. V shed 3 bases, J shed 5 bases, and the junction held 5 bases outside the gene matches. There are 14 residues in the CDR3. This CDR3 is CASSLPGGGYGYTF. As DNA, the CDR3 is TGTGCCAGCAGTTTGCCAGGGGGCGGGTATGGCTACACCTTC.

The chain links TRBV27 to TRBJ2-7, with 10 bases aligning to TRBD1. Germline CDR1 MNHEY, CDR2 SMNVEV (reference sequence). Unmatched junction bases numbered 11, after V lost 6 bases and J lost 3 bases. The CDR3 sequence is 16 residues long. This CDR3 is CASRRFSGTGDYEQYF. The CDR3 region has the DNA TGTGCCAGCAGGCGATTCTCCGGGACAGGGGACTACGAGCAGTACTTC.

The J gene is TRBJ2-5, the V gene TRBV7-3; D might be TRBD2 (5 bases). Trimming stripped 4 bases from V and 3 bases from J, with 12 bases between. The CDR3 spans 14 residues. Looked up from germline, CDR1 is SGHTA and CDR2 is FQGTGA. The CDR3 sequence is CASSSRWGEETQYF. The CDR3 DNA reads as TGTGCCAGCAGCTCCCGGTGGGGAGAAGAGACCCAGTACTTC.

The CDR3 spells CASSEDLEGQETQYF. Here the CDR3 DNA reads TGTGCCAGCAGCGAGGACCTTGAGGGACAAGAGACCCAGTACTTC. The chain uses TRBV11-2 and TRBJ2-5, with D tentatively TRBD2 (5 bases). Germline CDR1 and CDR2: SGHAT and FQNNGV. V lost 5 bases and J 2 bases, leaving 15 bases between the germline ends. The CDR3 consists of 15 residues.

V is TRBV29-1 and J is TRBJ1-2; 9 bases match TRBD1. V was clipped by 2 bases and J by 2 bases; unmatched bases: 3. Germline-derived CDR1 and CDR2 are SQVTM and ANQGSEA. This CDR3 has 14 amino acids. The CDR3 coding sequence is TGCAGCGTTGAAAGGGGGACAGGGAACTATGGCTACACCTTC. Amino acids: CSVERGTGNYGYTF. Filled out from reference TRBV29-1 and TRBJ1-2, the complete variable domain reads SAVISQKPSRDICQRGTSLTIQCQVDSQVTMMFWYRQQPGQSLTLIATANQGSEATYESGFVIDKFPISRPNLTFSTLTVSNMSPEDSSIYLCSVERGTGNYGYTFGSGTRLTVV.

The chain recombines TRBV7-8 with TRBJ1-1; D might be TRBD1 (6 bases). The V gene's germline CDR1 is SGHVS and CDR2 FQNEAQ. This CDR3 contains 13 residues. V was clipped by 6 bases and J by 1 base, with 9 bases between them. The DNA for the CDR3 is TGTGCCAGCAGGGACAGTAGGAACACTGAAGCTTTCTTT. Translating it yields CASRDSRNTEAFF.

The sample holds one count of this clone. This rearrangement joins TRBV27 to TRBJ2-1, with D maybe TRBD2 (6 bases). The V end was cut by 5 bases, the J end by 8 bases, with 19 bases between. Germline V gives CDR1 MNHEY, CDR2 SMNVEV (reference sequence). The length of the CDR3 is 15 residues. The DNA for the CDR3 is TGTGCCAGCAGTCCCGGACTACCCTCTGTGCATGAGCAGTTCTTC. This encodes CASSPGLPSVHEQFF.